These T cell receptor beta chains were read from a single sample in a study of cytomegalovirus exposure and HLA in healthy donors. TCRdb's copy holds only in-frame clones and misses some; the assay was immunoSEQ multiplex PCR. The data contain about 120,000 clones, around 79% of them singletons. Sequences were obtained from PBMCs. The receptors derive from a woman in her 40s in good health and CMV-seronegative. CDR3s include the opening cysteine and the closing phenylalanine or tryptophan. The D gene is left open where the match is weak. The size entry is marked missing in some rows and otherwise reads once, few, many or a size class.

TRBD1,NA,TRBJ1-2,TRBV5-6,CASSGQVGGYTF,TGTGCCAGCAGTGGACAGGTCGGTGGCTACACCTTC
NA,NA,TRBJ1-2,TRBV18,CASSPGTAVYGYTF,TGTGCCAGCTCACCAGGTACAGCGGTCTATGGCTACACCTTC
TRBD2,few,TRBJ2-3,TRBV30,CAWRDYSGGRAGDTQYF,TGTGCCTGGAGGGACTACTCCGGCGGGAGGGCGGGAGATACGCAGTATTTT
TRBD2,NA,TRBJ2-5,TRBV9,CASSPTSGAAETQYF,TGTGCCAGCAGCCCTACTAGCGGGGCGGCAGAGACCCAGTACTTC
TRBD2,NA,TRBJ2-3,TRBV9,CASSAGVAGATTDTQYF,TGTGCCAGCAGCGCGGGGGTAGCGGGGGCGACCACAGATACGCAGTATTTT
NA,NA,TRBJ2-5,TRBV7-8,CASSWPSTSQETQYF,TGTGCCAGCAGCTGGCCTAGCACCTCCCAAGAGACCCAGTACTTC
TRBD1,NA,TRBJ1-2,TRBV29-1,CSVEDRGTGDYGYTF,TGCAGCGTTGAAGATCGCGGGACAGGGGACTATGGCTACACCTTC
TRBD2,NA,TRBJ2-2,TRBV4-1,CASSLRTSGGTGELFF,TGCGCCAGCAGCCTCAGGACTAGCGGGGGGACCGGGGAGCTGTTTTTT
TRBD2,NA,TRBJ2-2,TRBV4-3,CASSLRLAGGPNTGELFF,TGCGCCAGCAGCCTTCGACTAGCGGGAGGTCCGAACACCGGGGAGCTGTTTTTT
NA,few,TRBJ2-1,TRBV23-1,CASSRRGGQFF,TGCGCCAGCAGTCGGAGAGGGGGGCAGTTCTTC
NA,many,TRBJ1-4,TRBV11-2,CASSLDRTVATNEKLFF,TGTGCCAGCAGCTTAGATAGAACAGTTGCAACTAATGAAAAACTGTTTTTT
TRBD2,NA,TRBJ2-3,TRBV29-1,CSGTSGASGGRDTQYF,TGCAGCGGCACCTCCGGGGCTAGCGGGGGTAGAGATACGCAGTATTTT
TRBD2,NA,TRBJ2-5,TRBV7-6,CASSPRLAGTQYF,TGTGCCAGCAGCCCCCGACTAGCCGGGACCCAGTACTTC
TRBD1,NA,TRBJ1-3,TRBV6-1,CASSELDRGFNTIYF,TGTGCCAGCAGTGAACTAGACAGGGGATTCAACACCATATATTTT
NA,NA,TRBJ1-1,TRBV30,CAWNVGGLAFF,TGTGCCTGGAACGTCGGAGGCTTAGCTTTCTTT
TRBD1,NA,TRBJ1-1,TRBV5-1,CASSLTGGGGAFF,TGCGCCAGCAGCTTAACAGGGGGCGGGGGAGCTTTCTTT
NA,NA,TRBJ2-5,TRBV2,CASSGGAGPIETQYF,TGTGCCAGCAGTGGCGGGGCAGGGCCTATCGAGACCCAGTACTTC
NA,NA,TRBJ1-1,TRBV7-6,CASSPMVWAAKNTEAFF,TGTGCCAGCAGCCCTATGGTATGGGCAGCAAAGAACACTGAAGCTTTCTTT
NA,NA,TRBJ2-7,TRBV7-9,CASSLFGEGGGPFF,TGTGCCAGCAGCTTATTTGGTGAGGGCGGGGGCCCGTTCTTC
NA,NA,TRBJ2-1,TRBV5-4,CASSLEGRVTYNEQFF,TGTGCCAGCAGCTTGGAGGGCAGGGTTACCTACAATGAGCAGTTCTTC
TRBD1,few,TRBJ1-1,TRBV28,CASSSTGGNTEAFF,TGTGCCAGCAGTTCTACAGGGGGGAACACTGAAGCTTTCTTT
TRBD2,NA,TRBJ2-3,TRBV9,CASSERGGTDTQYF,TGTGCCAGCAGTGAGCGGGGGGGCACAGATACGCAGTATTTT
NA,NA,TRBJ1-6,TRBV14,CASSRQVDSPLHF,TGTGCCAGCAGCCGACAGGTTGATTCACCCCTCCACTTT
NA,NA,TRBJ2-6,TRBV5-1,CASSLDGGAGANVLTF,TGCGCCAGCAGCTTGGATGGAGGGGCTGGGGCCAACGTCCTGACTTTC
NA,NA,TRBJ1-6,TRBV7-2,CASSPRGSYNSPLHF,TGTGCCAGCAGCCCCCGGGGTTCCTATAATTCACCCCTCCACTTT
NA,NA,TRBJ2-5,TRBV19,CASSSGGRETQYF,TGTGCCAGTAGTTCGGGGGGCCGAGAGACCCAGTACTTC
NA,few,TRBJ1-1,TRBV19,CASSIQASNTEAFF,TGTGCCAGTAGTATACAGGCGAGCAACACTGAAGCTTTCTTT
NA,NA,TRBJ2-6,TRBV2,CASSVSGSSGANVLTF,TGTGCCAGCAGTGTATCGGGGTCCTCTGGGGCCAACGTCCTGACTTTC